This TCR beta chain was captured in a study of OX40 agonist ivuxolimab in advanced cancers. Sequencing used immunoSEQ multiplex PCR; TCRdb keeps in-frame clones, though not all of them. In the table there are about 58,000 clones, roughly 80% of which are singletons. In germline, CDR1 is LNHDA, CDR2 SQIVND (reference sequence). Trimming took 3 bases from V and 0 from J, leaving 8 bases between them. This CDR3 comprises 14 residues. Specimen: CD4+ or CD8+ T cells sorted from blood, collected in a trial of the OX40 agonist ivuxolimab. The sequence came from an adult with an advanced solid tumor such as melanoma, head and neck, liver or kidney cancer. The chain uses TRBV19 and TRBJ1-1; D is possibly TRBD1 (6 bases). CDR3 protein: CASSMGGLNTEAFF. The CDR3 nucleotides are TGTGCCAGTAGTATGGGGGGCTTGAACACTGAAGCTTTCTTT.